This entry lists 14 T cell receptor beta chains sequenced from one sample in a study of cytomegalovirus exposure and HLA in healthy donors. PCR employed 60 Vbeta and 13 Jbeta primers. Data came from immunoSEQ multiplex PCR; TCRdb stores just in-frame clones and leaves some out. The table lists approximately 120,000 clones, more than 75% of them singletons. The sequenced material came from PBMCs. The receptors derive from a middle-aged man in good health and CMV-seronegative.

The chain combines TRBV19 with TRBJ1-3; D might be TRBD1 (6 bases). The V end was cut by 3 bases, the J end by 8 bases, with 11 bases between. Germline V CDR1 and CDR2: LNHDA, SQIVND (reference sequence). The CDR3 sequence is 13 residues long. CDR3 sequence reads: CASSMRQVDTIYF. The CDR3, as DNA: TGTGCCAGTAGTATGCGACAGGTCGACACCATATATTTT.

The rearrangement joins TRBV11-3 to TRBJ2-5; 11 bases map to TRBD2. TRBJ2-7 matches the DNA end more closely, so the J call is doubtful. CDR1 is SGHNT and CDR2 is YENEEA in the germline V gene. This CDR3 spans 15 amino acids. The CDR3 coding sequence is TGTGCCAGCAGCCCGACTAGCGGGGCCGCCTACGAGCAGTACTTC. It codes for CASSPTSGAAYEQYF.

This clone has just a few counts. V is TRBV5-1 and J is TRBJ1-2; perhaps TRBD1 as D (5 bases). This CDR3 has 13 residues. The germline gives CDR1 SGHRS, CDR2 YFSETQ. V was cut by 3 bases and J by 8 bases, with 14 bases left in between. CDR3 nucleotides: TGCGCCAGCAGCTCCCTCCCAGGGTCGGGCTACACCTTC. Protein sequence: CASSSLPGSGYTF.

CDR3 sequence reads: CASSLGSADTQYF. Here the CDR3 DNA reads TGTGCCAGCAGCTTGGGGAGTGCGGATACGCAGTATTTT. This chain uses TRBV5-4 with TRBJ2-3; no reliable D call. The length of the CDR3 is 13 residues. Germline CDR1 is SGHNT and CDR2 is YYREEE (reference sequence). Trimming pared 0 bases from V and 6 bases from J, leaving 8 bases between.

This chain uses TRBV4-1 with TRBJ2-2; D is ambiguous. Trimming pared 5 bases from V and 6 bases from J, leaving 13 bases between. CDR1 is MGHRA and CDR2 is YSYEKL in the germline V gene. This CDR3 has 14 residues. The CDR3 region has the DNA TGCGCCAGCAGCTCGGGTCCGGCGGCCGGGGAGCTGTTTTTT. Translated, it gives CASSSGPAAGELFF.

The CDR3 DNA is TGTGCCAGCAGCCACCCACCGGGGGTAGAGACCCAGTACTTC. Residues: CASSHPPGVETQYF. The gene calls are TRBV5-6 and TRBJ2-5, with D perhaps matching TRBD2 (6 bases). V gave up 4 bases and J gave up 4 bases, with 14 bases separating them. This CDR3 spans 14 amino acids. Germline CDR1 is SGHDT and CDR2 is YYEEEE.

The chain joins TRBV29-1 to TRBJ2-1; 8 nucleotides match TRBD1. The germline V gene has CDR1 SQVTM and CDR2 ANQGSEA. The CDR3 length is 13 residues. The V segment lost 6 bases and the J segment 5 bases; nucleotides outside the gene matches: 6. In DNA, the CDR3 is TGCAGCGTCCCGGGACAGGAAAACAATGAGCAGTTCTTC. This translates into CSVPGQENNEQFF.

CDR3: CASSQVTGPSYEQYF. DNA for the CDR3: TGCGCCAGCAGCCAAGTGACAGGACCTTCCTACGAGCAGTACTTC. V and J are TRBV4-3 and TRBJ2-5; D is possibly TRBD1 (6 bases). The J call is in doubt because the DNA end fits TRBJ2-7 better. In germline, CDR1 is LGHNA, CDR2 YSLEER. The CDR3 loop spans 15 amino acids.

This clone appeared a single time. This chain connects TRBV7-3 to TRBJ2-3, with unresolved D. The V gene lost 2 bases and the J gene lost 5 bases, with 5 bases spanning the gap. Germline V CDR1 and CDR2: SGHTA, FQGTGA. The CDR3 length is 12 residues. DNA for the CDR3: TGTGCCAGCAGCTTATTTCGAGATACGCAGTATTTT. Its translation: CASSLFRDTQYF.

The chain is built from TRBV7-2 and TRBJ2-7, with 8 bases fitting TRBD1. The germline gives CDR1 SGHTA, CDR2 FQGNSA. This CDR3 has 16 amino acids. With V trimmed by 5 bases and J by 2 bases, 11 bases remained unmatched. In nucleotides, the CDR3 is TGTGCCAGCAGCCCGTCCAGGGGGCGAGGAACCTACGAGCAGTACTTC. As protein: CASSPSRGRGTYEQYF.

The chain uses TRBV7-9 and TRBJ1-1; weak D call: TRBD1 (5 bases). Germline assignment: CDR1 SEHNR and CDR2 FQNEAQ (reference sequence). The CDR3 length is 14 residues. Trimming stripped 6 bases from V and 3 bases from J, with 14 bases between. The chain's CDR3 is CASRFTGTDTEAFF. The CDR3 DNA reads TGTGCCAGCAGGTTCACAGGTACTGACACTGAAGCTTTCTTT.

The chain uses TRBV4-2 and TRBJ2-1; TRBD2 matches 8 bases. The CDR3 covers 16 residues. CDR1 LGHNA and CDR2 YNFKEQ come from the germline V gene. J gave up 7 bases and V 0 bases, and 8 bases lay outside the gene matches. CDR3 sequence (DNA): TGTGCCAGCAGCCAAGATTCCAGCGGGGGCTCGAATGAGCAGTTCTTC. Amino acid sequence: CASSQDSSGGSNEQFF.

CDR3 sequence: CASSQAPGIRETQYF. CDR3 coding DNA: TGTGCCAGCAGCCAAGCCCCAGGGATCCGCGAGACCCAGTACTTC. This chain links TRBV14 with TRBJ2-5; weak D call: TRBD1 (5 bases). The CDR3 is 15 residues long. The germline gives CDR1 SGHDN, CDR2 FVKESK. Trimming took off 1 base at V and 5 bases at J, with 14 bases between the two ends. Based on the CDR3 plus reference TRBV14 and TRBJ2-5, the full variable domain is EAGVTQFPSHSVIEKGQTVTLRCDPISGHDNLYWYRRVMGKEIKFLLHFVKESKQDESGMPNNRFLAERTGGTYSTLKVQPAELEDSGVYFCASSQAPGIRETQYFGPGTRLLVL.

The genes are TRBV6-5 and TRBJ2-6, with D hard to call. Per the germline V gene, CDR1 is MNHEY and CDR2 is SVGAGI. Trimming stripped 5 bases from V and 3 bases from J, with 5 bases between. The CDR3 is 13 residues long. CDR3 in amino acids: CASSRVGANVLTF. The CDR3 nucleotides are TGTGCCAGCAGTCGCGTTGGGGCCAACGTCCTGACTTTC.